A selection of T cell receptor delta chains follows, all from one sample in a study of gamma-delta T cells after stem cell transplantation. TCRdb applied CATT to the RT-PCR reads for clone calling. The table records about 700 delta-chain clones, almost 5% of them present only once. The sequenced material came from gamma-delta T cells. The receptors were gathered from a human donor. It is not recorded whose cells these are; they may come from a transplant donor. Both conserved end residues are part of each CDR3. The D gene is left open where the match is weak. Not all rows give a size; the values are once, few, many and, for expanded clones, a class.

clone_size j_call v_call d_call cdr3_nt cdr3_aa
few TRDJ3 TRDV2 TRDD3 TGTGCCTGTGACAATCTGGGGGATACGCGATCCTGGGACACCCGACAGATGTTTTTC CACDNLGDTRSWDTRQMFF
hyperexpanded TRDJ3 TRDV1 TRDD3 TGTGCTCTTGGTTTGGGTCGGCTCTCCCCAACTGGGGGATACGATTCCTGGGACACCCGACAGATGTTTTTC CALGLGRLSPTGGYDSWDTRQMFF
- TRDJ1 TRDV2 TRDD3 TGTGCCTGTGACACGGTCCCTGGGGATAAGGGGGAATACACCGATAAACTCATCTTT CACDTVPGDKGEYTDKLIF
- TRDJ3 TRDV2 TRDD3 TGTGCCTGTGACACCGTGGATGTACTGGGGGATACATGGGACACCCGACAGATGTTTTTC CACDTVDVLGDTWDTRQMFF
few TRDJ1 TRDV2 TRDD3 TGTGCCTGTGACACCCTGTCCGTACTGGGGGATGCCACCGATAAACTCATCTTT CACDTLSVLGDATDKLIF
- TRDJ1 TRDV2 TRDD3 TGTGCCTGTGACACCGTCCTGGGGGATAACACGAAAGACACCGATAAACTCATCTTT CACDTVLGDNTKDTDKLIF
once TRDJ1 TRDV2 TRDD3 TGTGCCTGTGATAAGGCCTTCGGACCGGGGCTTACTGGGGGATACGAACTCATCTTT CACDKAFGPGLTGGYELIF
- TRDJ1 TRDV2 - TGTGCCTGTGACACGTGGGGGGCCACCGATAAACTCATCTTT CACDTWGATDKLIF